The subject of this entry is one T cell receptor beta chain. Its antigen remains unidentified. Trimming pared 4 bases from V and 1 base from J, leaving 14 bases between. The CDR3 loop spans 15 amino acids. Germline CDR1 reads LNHDA; CDR2 reads SQIVND (reference sequence). Each of the patients experienced relapse following autologous stem cell transplantation, and their brentuximab vedotin exposure differed. Magnetic negative selection, applied to thawed PBMCs, was used to isolate the CD8+ T cells. Best responses fell into complete response, partial response or progressive disease. The sample comes from a study of PD-1 blockade in classical Hodgkin lymphoma. Whole-study context: Once every 2 weeks, patients received intravenous nivolumab at 3 mg/kg. Broader study findings: Baseline diversity was lower in partial responders and progressors than complete responders.

The method was immunoSEQ multiplex PCR; TCRdb's version includes in-frame clones alone and lacks a portion of them. This table holds a few thousand clones, approximately 78% found once. V and J are TRBV19 and TRBJ2-7, with a weak D call TRBD1 (5 bases). Sample: CD8+ T cells from blood, taken at baseline. The source is a human donor with classical Hodgkin lymphoma. The CDR3 loop reads CASSNLQGRSYEQYF. The DNA of the CDR3 is TGTGCCAGTAGTAATTTGCAGGGAAGGTCCTACGAGCAGTACTTC.